The clone carrying this TCR beta chain was seen a few times. Its antigen is currently unknown. These data are taken from a study of identical twins. cDNA carried unique molecular identifiers, and a universal primer site was added by template switching. TCRdb called the 5' RACE reads again in MiXCR, with one record for every CDR3 protein. The sample shows under 350,000 distinct CDR3 sequences, 8.5% to 9.5% of them seen only once. This CDR3 has 12 amino acids. The V end lost 5 bases, the J end lost 0 bases, and 5 bases lay between the germline ends. CDR1 is MNHEY, CDR2 SMNVEV, per germline (reference sequence). Study findings and constraints: Insertions were fewer in abundant cord blood beta clonotypes, whereas memory repertoires showed none of this pattern.

The same data also contributed to another study, on yellow fever vaccine responses in identical twins. That source notes: Twins' vaccine T cell responses were reported to seem partly convergent and partly personalized.

The chain recombines TRBV27 with TRBJ2-7; D remains unclear. The TCR comes from a woman aged 18-30 years in good health. Sequenced input: CD8+ T cells sorted from blood. The CDR3 sequence: CASSKNSYEQYF. CDR3 nucleotide sequence: TGTGCCAGCAGTAAGAACTCCTACGAGCAGTACTTC.